What follows is one T cell receptor beta chain and its context. This entry is derived from a study of cytomegalovirus exposure and HLA in healthy donors. PCR was performed using 60 Vbeta and 13 Jbeta primers. TCRdb's table, derived via immunoSEQ multiplex PCR, lists solely in-frame clones and lacks some. The sample lists about 150,000 clones; 55% to 80% were seen once. The sequenced sample was PBMCs. This sequence was found in a woman in her thirties or forties in good health and CMV-seronegative.

The CDR3 DNA is TGTGCCAGCTCAGGGGAGGGCGGGCAGCCCCAGCATTTT. The encoded protein is CASSGEGGQPQHF. The chain has TRBV27 and TRBJ1-5; D possibly corresponds to TRBD1 (6 bases). Trimming stripped 8 bases from V and 7 bases from J, with 15 bases between. This CDR3 region has 13 residues. Germline V lookup: CDR1 MNHEY, CDR2 SMNVEV (reference sequence).